Listed below are T cell receptor beta chains from one sample, sequenced in a study of cytomegalovirus exposure and HLA in healthy donors. Generated by immunoSEQ multiplex PCR, the TCRdb table keeps only in-frame clones and is missing some. Of roughly 150,000 clones listed, 60% to 80% are singletons. The material sequenced was PBMCs. All receptors come from a man younger than 35 in good health and CMV-seropositive. Each CDR3 is given with its conserved first and last residue. Each record gives: J gene, V gene, clone size, CDR3 protein. For some rows the clone size is stated as once, few or many, or as a class when expanded; others skip it.

j_call: TRBJ2-5; v_call: TRBV19; clone_size: .; cdr3_aa: CASSYGGGETQYF
j_call: TRBJ2-2; v_call: TRBV7-9; clone_size: .; cdr3_aa: CASSPRQPGLAGRELFF
j_call: TRBJ2-1; v_call: TRBV19; clone_size: few; cdr3_aa: CASSPVLDNEQFF
j_call: TRBJ2-1; v_call: TRBV5-4; clone_size: few; cdr3_aa: CASSLDRGGEQFF
j_call: TRBJ2-1; v_call: TRBV5-1; clone_size: .; cdr3_aa: CASSAGQINEQFF
j_call: TRBJ2-5; v_call: TRBV18; clone_size: .; cdr3_aa: CASSPTQHQETQYF
j_call: TRBJ2-1; v_call: TRBV9; clone_size: .; cdr3_aa: CASSVSVSGAGGDEQFF
j_call: TRBJ2-3; v_call: TRBV6-1; clone_size: .; cdr3_aa: CASSGLAGGPVDTQYF
j_call: TRBJ2-3; v_call: TRBV30; clone_size: .; cdr3_aa: CAWSGGTAGRWIDTQYF
j_call: TRBJ2-1; v_call: TRBV7-3; clone_size: .; cdr3_aa: CASSLFSSGSRFEQFF
j_call: TRBJ2-1; v_call: TRBV6-1; clone_size: .; cdr3_aa: CASRNILGSYNEQFF
j_call: TRBJ2-1; v_call: TRBV27; clone_size: .; cdr3_aa: CASRRDRGLYNEQFF
j_call: TRBJ2-5; v_call: TRBV11-2; clone_size: .; cdr3_aa: CASSFSPADQETQYF
j_call: TRBJ2-1; v_call: TRBV7-9; clone_size: .; cdr3_aa: CASSRLAGGPSGEQFF
j_call: TRBJ2-7; v_call: TRBV15; clone_size: .; cdr3_aa: CATSRVRGSEQYF
j_call: TRBJ2-7; v_call: TRBV27; clone_size: .; cdr3_aa: CASSVGTSEQYF
j_call: TRBJ1-2; v_call: TRBV27; clone_size: .; cdr3_aa: CASSPTYNYGYTF
j_call: TRBJ2-4; v_call: TRBV2; clone_size: .; cdr3_aa: CASSTGGGNIQYF
j_call: TRBJ2-7; v_call: TRBV4-2; clone_size: .; cdr3_aa: CASSQDGGGHRAYEQYF
j_call: TRBJ2-3; v_call: TRBV5-1; clone_size: .; cdr3_aa: CASSLTSGSSTDTQYF
j_call: TRBJ1-2; v_call: TRBV27; clone_size: .; cdr3_aa: CASSLSGFQDRGYTF
j_call: TRBJ1-3; v_call: TRBV7-6; clone_size: few; cdr3_aa: CASSPQRGVTTIYF
j_call: TRBJ2-2; v_call: TRBV7-9; clone_size: .; cdr3_aa: CASSPGQNTGELFF
j_call: TRBJ1-1; v_call: TRBV19; clone_size: .; cdr3_aa: CASSLPDRVGDTEAFF
j_call: TRBJ2-1; v_call: TRBV28; clone_size: once; cdr3_aa: CASSWYTLRDEQFF
j_call: TRBJ1-4; v_call: TRBV28; clone_size: .; cdr3_aa: CASSLWGGMGNEKLFF
j_call: TRBJ1-3; v_call: TRBV4-2; clone_size: once; cdr3_aa: CASSQGDSGNTIYF
j_call: TRBJ1-4; v_call: TRBV18; clone_size: .; cdr3_aa: CASSPDRGGTNEKLFF
j_call: TRBJ2-3; v_call: TRBV5-1; clone_size: .; cdr3_aa: CASSDGSAQYF
j_call: TRBJ2-7; v_call: TRBV18; clone_size: .; cdr3_aa: CASSLSEGGDEQYF
j_call: TRBJ2-7; v_call: TRBV27; clone_size: .; cdr3_aa: CASSSAGSGRLTQHF
j_call: TRBJ1-3; v_call: TRBV28; clone_size: once; cdr3_aa: CASSLGSGGNPGNTIYF
j_call: TRBJ1-1; v_call: TRBV6-5; clone_size: .; cdr3_aa: CASRDGHQNTEAFF
j_call: TRBJ2-7; v_call: TRBV28; clone_size: .; cdr3_aa: CASTEAGGIYEQYF
j_call: TRBJ2-7; v_call: TRBV9; clone_size: few; cdr3_aa: CASSTGRDYEQYF
j_call: TRBJ2-2; v_call: TRBV7-7; clone_size: few; cdr3_aa: CARSLNTGISSGELFF
j_call: TRBJ2-1; v_call: TRBV7-3; clone_size: .; cdr3_aa: CASSPSYRAGVVGNEQFF
j_call: TRBJ2-6; v_call: TRBV29-1; clone_size: .; cdr3_aa: CSVSVQGGSGANVLTF
j_call: TRBJ2-5; v_call: TRBV2; clone_size: .; cdr3_aa: CASSAGGSETQYF
j_call: TRBJ2-7; v_call: TRBV7-9; clone_size: .; cdr3_aa: CASSPGEWDEQYF
j_call: TRBJ1-1; v_call: TRBV2; clone_size: .; cdr3_aa: CASTVGGDGTEAFF
j_call: TRBJ2-1; v_call: TRBV5-1; clone_size: once; cdr3_aa: CASSLGAGGYNEQFF
j_call: TRBJ2-7; v_call: TRBV6-1; clone_size: .; cdr3_aa: CASSEAGTRVFF
j_call: TRBJ2-5; v_call: TRBV10-2; clone_size: once; cdr3_aa: CASGLAGGRETQYF
j_call: TRBJ2-7; v_call: TRBV6-5; clone_size: .; cdr3_aa: CASSPGVGLGYEQYF